Listed below are T cell receptor beta chains from one sample, sequenced in a study of cytomegalovirus exposure and HLA in healthy donors. Data came from immunoSEQ multiplex PCR; TCRdb stores just in-frame clones and leaves some out. Of roughly 300,000 clones listed, roughly 85% are singletons. Sequenced sample: PBMCs. Every receptor here comes from a man in his forties or fifties in good health and CMV-seropositive. Both conserved end residues are part of each CDR3. A D gene is named only where the DNA matches it firmly. Only some rows state a clone size, as once, few, many or a class for expanded clones.

v_gene,abundance,d_gene,len,j_gene,CDR3nt,CDR3aa
TRBV28,-,-,13,TRBJ2-7,TGTGCCAGCAGCCCGGGGTCCCCCTACGAGCAGTACTTC,CASSPGSPYEQYF
TRBV19,-,-,19,TRBJ2-7,TGTGCCAGTAGTACGGGACAGGGTGGACTAGCGCTAGCGGTCGACGAGCAGTACTTC,CASSTGQGGLALAVDEQYF
TRBV7-9,-,-,14,TRBJ1-5,TGTGCCAGCAGCTTAGTAGGGGCCCTCCAGCCCCAGCATTTT,CASSLVGALQPQHF
TRBV11-1,-,TRBD1,15,TRBJ2-2,TGTGCCAGCGCATCCCGGGACAGGGACACCGGGGAGCTGTTTTTT,CASASRDRDTGELFF
TRBV28,-,TRBD1,15,TRBJ2-6,TGTGCCAGCAGTACAGGGGGCACTGGGGCCAACGTCCTGACTTTC,CASSTGGTGANVLTF
TRBV2,-,TRBD2,17,TRBJ2-2,TGTGCCAGCAGGGAGGGAGCGGGAGGGCCTTACACCGGGGAGCTGTTTTTT,CASREGAGGPYTGELFF
TRBV27,-,-,16,TRBJ1-4,TGTGCCAAGAATCTCGGGGACACAAGAAGGGGTGAAAAACTGTTTTTT,CAKNLGDTRRGEKLFF
TRBV4-3,few,TRBD2,14,TRBJ2-1,TGCGCCAGCAGCTTTAGCGGGAGGAGGAATGAGCAGTTCTTC,CASSFSGRRNEQFF
TRBV28,-,TRBD2,16,TRBJ2-2,TGTGCCAGCAGCAGCGTGGGCGGGAGGAATACCGGGGAGCTGTTTTTT,CASSSVGGRNTGELFF
TRBV21-1,-,-,17,TRBJ1-1,TGTGCCAGCAGCAGTAGGGGACAGGGGGAGATGAACACTGAAGCTTTCTTT,CASSSRGQGEMNTEAFF
TRBV5-6,few,-,14,TRBJ2-7,TGTGCCAGCAGCTTGGAGGCAGGGAAGTACGAGCAGTACTTC,CASSLEAGKYEQYF
TRBV13,-,TRBD1,16,TRBJ2-3,TGTGCCAGCAGCTTAGCGTGGACAGGGGGCACAGATACGCAGTATTTT,CASSLAWTGGTDTQYF
TRBV6-6,-,TRBD2,15,TRBJ2-5,TGTGCCAGCAGTTTGGCTAGCGGGAGTGCATCGGCCCAGTACTTC,CASSLASGSASAQYF
TRBV18,-,TRBD1,13,TRBJ2-3,TGTGCCAGCTCGCGACAGGGTTCAGATACGCAGTATTTT,CASSRQGSDTQYF
TRBV5-1,few,-,15,TRBJ2-2,TGCGCCAGCAGCCTGGAATCAACGAACACCGGGGAGCTGTTTTTT,CASSLESTNTGELFF
TRBV30,once,-,13,TRBJ1-1,TGTGCCTGGAGTGCTCATACAGGCCCCGAAGCTTTCTTT,CAWSAHTGPEAFF
TRBV5-1,-,TRBD1,16,TRBJ1-1,TGCGCCAGCAGCTCCCAGGGGGCGCGAATGAACACTGAAGCTTTCTTT,CASSSQGARMNTEAFF
TRBV4-3,few,-,17,TRBJ2-6,TGCGCCAGCAGCCAAGGAGACTCTAGCTCTGGGGCCAACGTCCTGACTTTC,CASSQGDSSSGANVLTF
TRBV19,few,-,14,TRBJ1-1,TGTGCCAGTAGTATTCGGAGAATGAACACTGAAGCTTTCTTT,CASSIRRMNTEAFF
TRBV6-1,-,-,15,TRBJ1-1,TGTGCCAGCGGCGAGGGTGAAGGTAGTGGCACTGAAGCTTTCTTT,CASGEGEGSGTEAFF
TRBV19,-,TRBD1,15,TRBJ1-1,TGTGCCAGTAGTGAGGCCGACAGGGCGGAGGCTGAAGCTTTCTTT,CASSEADRAEAEAFF
TRBV29-1,-,TRBD1,14,TRBJ1-2,TGCAGCGTTGAAGCATGGGACAGGGTCGATGGCTACACCTTC,CSVEAWDRVDGYTF
TRBV4-1,-,-,18,TRBJ2-1,TGCGCCAGCAGCCATTGGGCGAGGGCGACGGCCTCCTACAATGAGCAGTTCTTC,CASSHWARATASYNEQFF
TRBV29-1,-,-,14,TRBJ1-5,TGCAGCGTTGAAGACGGGGAACGGGATCAGCCCCAGCATTTT,CSVEDGERDQPQHF
TRBV7-6,-,-,17,TRBJ2-1,TGTGCCAGCAGCTTAGTACAGCGGCGAGACTCCAACAATGAGCAGTTCTTC,CASSLVQRRDSNNEQFF
TRBV5-6,-,TRBD1,15,TRBJ1-2,TGTGCCAGCAGCTTGGTTCCAGGGGGCAACTATGGCTACACCTTC,CASSLVPGGNYGYTF
TRBV7-8,-,-,13,TRBJ1-3,TGTGCCAGCAGCTCTGGACAAGCTAACACCATATATTTT,CASSSGQANTIYF
TRBV15,-,-,15,TRBJ1-4,TGTGCCACCAGCAGAGCCGGGACTTCTAATGAAAAACTGTTTTTT,CATSRAGTSNEKLFF
TRBV29-1,-,-,13,TRBJ2-2,TGCAGCGTTGAACTAATTTACACCGGGGAGCTGTTTTTT,CSVELIYTGELFF
TRBV11-2,once,TRBD2,18,TRBJ2-3,TGTGCCAGCAGCTTAGGGCGGGGACTAGCGGGCCTCACAGATACGCAGTATTTT,CASSLGRGLAGLTDTQYF
TRBV15,once,-,15,TRBJ1-5,TGTGCCACCAGCAGGGGGGGGCAGCGGCGTCAGCCCCAGCATTTT,CATSRGGQRRQPQHF
TRBV5-1,-,-,14,TRBJ2-3,TGCGCCAGCAGCTTGGTTCCGGGGACAGATACGCAGTATTTT,CASSLVPGTDTQYF
TRBV6-5,-,-,15,TRBJ1-1,TGTGCCAGCAGTTACAGTAGGAGGGTAAACACTGAAGCTTTCTTT,CASSYSRRVNTEAFF
TRBV5-4,-,TRBD2,16,TRBJ2-2,TGTGCCAGCAGCTTGGCCAAGCTAGCGGGAGCCGGGGAGCTGTTTTTT,CASSLAKLAGAGELFF
TRBV9,-,-,14,TRBJ1-1,TGTGCCAGCAGCGTAGTGGACAGAAACACTGAAGCTTTCTTT,CASSVVDRNTEAFF
TRBV21-1,-,-,16,TRBJ2-7,TGTGCCAGCACCCGGGACAGGGGCCAATCCTCCTACGAGCAGTACTTC,CASTRDRGQSSYEQYF
TRBV5-1,-,-,13,TRBJ2-2,TGCGCCAGCAGCTTGGTCGGCACCGGGGAGCTGTTTTTT,CASSLVGTGELFF
TRBV2,-,-,15,TRBJ1-5,TGTGCCAGCAGTGAAGACAGGGTGGGCAATCAGCCCCAGCATTTT,CASSEDRVGNQPQHF
TRBV30,-,-,14,TRBJ2-3,TGTGCCCATCCCGCCAGGGGGGACACAGATACGCAGTATTTT,CAHPARGDTDTQYF
TRBV28,-,TRBD2,14,TRBJ2-7,TGTGCCAGCAACCCGGGACTAGCGGGCTACGAGCAGTACTTC,CASNPGLAGYEQYF